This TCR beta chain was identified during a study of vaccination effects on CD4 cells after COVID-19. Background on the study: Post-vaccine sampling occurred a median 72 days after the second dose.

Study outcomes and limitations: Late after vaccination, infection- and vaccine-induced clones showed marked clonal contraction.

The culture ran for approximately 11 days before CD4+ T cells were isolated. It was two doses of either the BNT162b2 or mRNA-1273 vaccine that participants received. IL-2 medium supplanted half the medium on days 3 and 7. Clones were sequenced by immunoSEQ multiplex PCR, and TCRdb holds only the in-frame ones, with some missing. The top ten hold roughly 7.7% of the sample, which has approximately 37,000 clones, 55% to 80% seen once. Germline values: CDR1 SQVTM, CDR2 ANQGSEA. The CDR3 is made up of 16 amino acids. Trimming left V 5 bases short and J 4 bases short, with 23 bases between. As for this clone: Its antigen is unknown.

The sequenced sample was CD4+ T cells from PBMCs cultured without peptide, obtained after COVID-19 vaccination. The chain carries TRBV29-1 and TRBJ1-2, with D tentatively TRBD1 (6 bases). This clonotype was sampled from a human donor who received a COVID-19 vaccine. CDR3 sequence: CSVTGQHDPLFYGYTF. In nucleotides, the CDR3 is TGCAGCGTTACTGGACAGCACGATCCCCTTTTCTATGGCTACACCTTC.